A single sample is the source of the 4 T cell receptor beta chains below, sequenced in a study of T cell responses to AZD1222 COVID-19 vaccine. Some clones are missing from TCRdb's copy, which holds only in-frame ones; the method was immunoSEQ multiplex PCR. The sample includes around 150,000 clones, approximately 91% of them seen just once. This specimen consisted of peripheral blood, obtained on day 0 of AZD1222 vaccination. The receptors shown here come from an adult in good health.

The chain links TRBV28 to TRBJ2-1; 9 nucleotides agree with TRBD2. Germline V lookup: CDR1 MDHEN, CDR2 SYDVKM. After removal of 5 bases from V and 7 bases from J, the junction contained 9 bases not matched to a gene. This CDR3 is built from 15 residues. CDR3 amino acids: CASSVSGSEGNEQFF. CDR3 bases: TGTGCCAGCAGTGTTAGCGGGAGCGAGGGGAATGAGCAGTTCTTC. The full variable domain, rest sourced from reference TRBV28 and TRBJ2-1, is DVKVTQSSRYLVKRTGEKVFLECVQDMDHENMFWYRQDPGLGLRLIYFSYDVKMKEKGDIPEGYSVSREKKERFSLILESASTNQTSMYLCASSVSGSEGNEQFFGPGTRLTVL.

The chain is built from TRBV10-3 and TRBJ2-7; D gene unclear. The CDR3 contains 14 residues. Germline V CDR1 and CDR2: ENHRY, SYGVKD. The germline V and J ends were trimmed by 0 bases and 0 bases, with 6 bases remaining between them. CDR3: CAISESSSSYEQYF. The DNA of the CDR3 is TGTGCCATCAGTGAGTCGAGTAGCTCCTACGAGCAGTACTTC.

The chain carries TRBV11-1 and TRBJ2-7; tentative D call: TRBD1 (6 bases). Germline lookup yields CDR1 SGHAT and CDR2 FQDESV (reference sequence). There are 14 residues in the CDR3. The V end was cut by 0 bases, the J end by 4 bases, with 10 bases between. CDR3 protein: CASSLAAGAYEQYF. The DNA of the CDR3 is TGTGCCAGCAGCTTAGCGGCAGGGGCATACGAGCAGTACTTC.

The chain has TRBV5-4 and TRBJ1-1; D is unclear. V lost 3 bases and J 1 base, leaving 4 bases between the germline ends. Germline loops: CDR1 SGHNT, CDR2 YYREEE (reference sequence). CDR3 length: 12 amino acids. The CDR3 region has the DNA TGTGCCAGCAGCTCCGGGAACACTGAAGCTTTCTTT. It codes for CASSSGNTEAFF.